The 32 T cell receptor beta chains presented below share a single source sample, sequenced in a study of cytomegalovirus exposure and HLA in healthy donors. PCR used 60 Vbeta primers and 13 Jbeta primers. Sequencing used immunoSEQ multiplex PCR; TCRdb keeps in-frame clones, though not all of them. The sample shows 100,000 to 140,000 clones, 65% to 85% of them seen only once. Sample: PBMCs. The receptors shown here come from a man aged 30-40 years in good health and CMV-seronegative.

This clone was recorded a few times. This rearrangement joins TRBV7-9 to TRBJ1-1; 7 bases match TRBD1. Trimming cost V 4 bases and J 10 bases; bases outside gene matches: 9. Germline V gene lookup returns CDR1 SEHNR and CDR2 FQNEAQ (reference sequence). The CDR3 covers 13 residues. CDR3 sequence (DNA): TGTGCCAGCAGCTCCCGACAGGGACATCGAGCTTTCTTT. This translates into CASSSRQGHRAFF.

This chain uses TRBV29-1 with TRBJ2-3; TRBD1 is a possible D gene (5 bases). CDR1 and CDR2 from the germline V gene are SQVTM and ANQGSEA. CDR3 length equals 15 residues. V was shortened by 4 bases and J by 0 bases, with 14 bases between the two germline ends. The CDR3 is CSVAARAPSTDTQYF. Written as DNA, the CDR3 is TGCAGCGTTGCTGCCAGGGCCCCTAGCACAGATACGCAGTATTTT.

This chain connects TRBV2 to TRBJ2-1, with 10 bases aligning to TRBD2. Trimming removed 6 bases from V and 5 bases from J; junction bases left unmatched: 7. This CDR3 spans 15 amino acids. CDR1 SNHLY and CDR2 FYNNEI come from the germline V gene. CDR3 in amino acids: CASRTWTSGNNEQFF. CDR3 coding DNA: TGTGCCAGCAGGACTTGGACTAGCGGCAACAATGAGCAGTTCTTC.

The chain joins TRBV5-6 to TRBJ1-5; tentatively, D is TRBD1 (5 bases). The CDR3 consists of 12 residues. CDR1 and CDR2 from the germline V gene are SGHDT and YYEEEE. V lost 4 bases, J lost 10 bases, and 12 bases lay in between. In nucleotides, the CDR3 is TGTGCCAGCAGCCAGGGCCCGGAACCCCAGCATTTT. Translating it yields CASSQGPEPQHF.

The chain combines TRBV7-9 with TRBJ1-4, with D maybe TRBD1 (5 bases). Per germline, CDR1 SEHNR and CDR2 FQNEAQ (reference sequence). CDR3 length equals 13 residues. V was trimmed by 0 bases and J by 8 bases, leaving 7 bases between them. CDR3: CASSLAQGEKLFF. In nucleotides, the CDR3 is TGTGCCAGCAGCTTAGCCCAGGGCGAAAAACTGTTTTTT.

The chain carries TRBV6-4 and TRBJ2-2, with 7 positions matching TRBD1. Germline-derived CDR1 and CDR2 are MRHNA and SNTAGT. The ends lost 6 bases at V and 1 base at J; junction bases unmatched: 2. This CDR3 has 14 amino acids. The chain's CDR3 is CASRWDRNTGELFF. The DNA for the CDR3 is TGTGCCAGCAGATGGGACAGGAACACCGGGGAGCTGTTTTTT.

Concerning this clone itself: Other nucleotide sequences in the sample specify the same CDR3. V is TRBV30 and J is TRBJ1-5, with D possibly being TRBD1 (6 bases). V lost 0 bases and J 4 bases, leaving 7 bases between the germline ends. This CDR3 spans 13 amino acids. Germline CDR1 is GTSNPN and CDR2 is SVGIG (reference sequence). This CDR3 reads CAWSVQGNQPQHF. CDR3 DNA sequence: TGTGCCTGGAGTGTACAGGGAAATCAGCCCCAGCATTTT.

The J gene is TRBJ2-7, the V gene TRBV5-1; TRBD1 agrees at 7 bases. V lost 2 bases to trimming and J lost 2 bases; unmatched junction nucleotides: 4. Germline assignment: CDR1 SGHRS and CDR2 YFSETQ. The CDR3 consists of 14 residues. The CDR3, as DNA: TGCGCCAGCAGCTTCGGGACAGAGGCCTACGAGCAGTACTTC. It codes for CASSFGTEAYEQYF.

The gene calls are TRBV7-8 and TRBJ2-1; a weak D match, TRBD2 (5 bases). The V end lost 5 bases, the J end lost 5 bases, and 10 bases lay between the germline ends. Germline CDR1 SGHVS, CDR2 FQNEAQ. This CDR3 contains 13 residues. In DNA form, the CDR3 reads TGTGCCAGCAGCCCCTTCGGGAACAATGAGCAGTTCTTC. It is translated as CASSPFGNNEQFF.

V is TRBV30 and J is TRBJ2-1, with 8 nucleotides matching TRBD2. The CDR3 runs 14 residues. The V and J ends lost 1 base and 6 bases, in that order; junction bases with no gene match: 5. Germline CDR1 and CDR2: GTSNPN and SVGIG (reference sequence). The CDR3 DNA follows: TGTGCCTGGAGTGGACTAGCGTATCTCAATGAGCAGTTCTTC. Amino acids: CAWSGLAYLNEQFF.

This chain joins TRBV2 and TRBJ2-2; tentative D call: TRBD2 (7 bases). The CDR3 sequence is 16 residues long. CDR1 is SNHLY, CDR2 FYNNEI, per germline. The ends were cut back, 3 bases at V and 0 bases at J, with 11 bases in the middle. The CDR3 loop reads CASSDRGTTNTGELFF. The CDR3 nucleotides are TGTGCCAGCAGTGATAGGGGGACTACGAACACCGGGGAGCTGTTTTTT. Variable domain in full (rest from reference TRBV2 and TRBJ2-2): EPEVTQTPSHQVTQMGQEVILRCVPISNHLYFYWYRQILGQKVEFLVSFYNNEISEKSEIFDDQFSVERPDGSNFTLKIRSTKLEDSAMYFCASSDRGTTNTGELFFGEGSRLTVL.

The gene calls are TRBV4-1 and TRBJ1-1; maybe TRBD1 (6 bases). Trimming took 4 bases from V and 3 from J, leaving 9 bases between them. The CDR3 length is 13 residues. Germline-derived CDR1 and CDR2 are MGHRA and YSYEKL. CDR3 DNA sequence: TGCGCCAGCAGCCGACAGGAACACACTGAAGCTTTCTTT. Translating it yields CASSRQEHTEAFF.

The V gene is TRBV6-5, the J gene TRBJ2-7, with 9 positions matching TRBD2. V lost 8 bases to trimming and J lost 1 base; unmatched junction nucleotides: 6. This CDR3 spans 14 amino acids. CDR1 is MNHEY and CDR2 is SVGAGI in the germline V gene. CDR3 nucleotide sequence: TGTGCCAGCGCAAGCGGGAGGCTTTCCTACGAGCAGTACTTC. Its protein is CASASGRLSYEQYF.

This sequence joins TRBV9 and TRBJ2-1; 9 bases are a match to TRBD1. From germline, CDR1 is SGDLS and CDR2 YYNGEE. The V gene end was trimmed by 3 bases and the J gene end by 7 bases; junction bases not matched to a gene: 5. The CDR3 loop spans 14 amino acids. The CDR3 nucleotides read TGTGCCAGCAGCGCCGGGACAGGGCTGAATGAGCAGTTCTTC. Translating it yields CASSAGTGLNEQFF.

The J gene is TRBJ1-2, the V gene TRBV10-2; possible D gene TRBD1, 6 bases. Germline V gene sequence: CDR1 WSHSY, CDR2 SAAADI. Trimming took off 4 bases at V and 6 bases at J, with 12 bases between the two ends. There are 13 residues in the CDR3. CDR3 DNA sequence: TGCGCCAGCAGTGGTACAGGGAGGGATGGCTACACCTTC. Encoded protein: CASSGTGRDGYTF.

The genes are TRBV6-5 and TRBJ1-2; possibly TRBD1 for D (5 bases). Germline V CDR1 and CDR2: MNHEY, SVGAGI. This CDR3 spans 14 amino acids. Trimming took off 6 bases at V and 5 bases at J, with 16 bases between the two ends. Written as DNA, the CDR3 is TGTGCCAGCAGAGGGACTTCCTTTCCTTATGGCTACACCTTC. This codes for CASRGTSFPYGYTF.

This clone was seen a single time. This sequence joins TRBV13 and TRBJ2-3, with 10 bases that match TRBD2. This CDR3 is built from 13 residues. The germline V gene encodes CDR1 PRHDT and CDR2 FYEKMQ (reference sequence). J lost 3 bases, V lost 11 bases, and 5 bases had no gene match. The CDR3 nucleotides read TGTGCCGGGGAAGCGGGGGGGACAGATACGCAGTATTTT. The encoded protein is CAGEAGGTDTQYF.

This clone showed up just once. This chain links TRBV9 with TRBJ2-1; 7 bases match TRBD2. Germline values: CDR1 SGDLS, CDR2 YYNGEE. The trim removed 0 bases at V and 8 bases at J, leaving 8 bases unmatched. This CDR3 is built from 15 residues. CDR3 nucleotides: TGTGCCAGCAGCGTAGGTGGCGGGAGTTCAGATGAGCAGTTCTTC. This codes for CASSVGGGSSDEQFF.

The chain joins TRBV30 to TRBJ2-3; D is perhaps TRBD2 (7 bases). CDR1 and CDR2 from the germline V gene are GTSNPN and SVGIG (reference sequence). This CDR3 region has 16 residues. With 0 bases removed from V and 2 bases from J, the gap between germline ends came to 15 bases. CDR3 sequence: CAWSVQAGAITDTQYF. CDR3 in DNA: TGTGCCTGGAGTGTACAGGCGGGGGCAATCACAGATACGCAGTATTTT.

This clone was detected a few times. The V and J genes are TRBV14 and TRBJ2-3; TRBD2 matches at 8 bases. CDR1 SGHDN and CDR2 FVKESK come from the germline V gene. V gave up 5 bases and J gave up 6 bases; unmatched junction bases: 10. The CDR3 is 15 amino acids. In DNA, the CDR3 is TGTGCCAGCAGCGGGACTAGTGGTTGGTCTGATACGCAGTATTTT. Translated, it gives CASSGTSGWSDTQYF.

A single count supports this clone. This chain connects TRBV18 to TRBJ1-1, with TRBD1 matching over 7 bases. J lost 0 bases, V lost 3 bases, and 1 base had no gene match. The CDR3 has 14 residues. Looked up from germline, CDR1 is KGHSH and CDR2 is LQKENI. The CDR3 bases are TGTGCCAGCTCACCGACAGGGATGAACACTGAAGCTTTCTTT. Translation: CASSPTGMNTEAFF.

The chain has TRBV5-1 and TRBJ2-4, with D possibly matching TRBD2 (5 bases). The V end lost 4 bases, the J end lost 0 bases, and 17 bases lay between the germline ends. This CDR3 spans 17 amino acids. Per germline, CDR1 SGHRS and CDR2 YFSETQ. CDR3 sequence (DNA): TGCGCCAGCAGCCCCGCTGCGGCGGGTTTAGCCAAAAACATTCAGTACTTC. It codes for CASSPAAAGLAKNIQYF.

The CDR3 region has the DNA TGTGCCAGCAGTTCAATGCGGGGACCCTACGAGCAGTACTTC. Translated, it gives CASSSMRGPYEQYF. This chain links TRBV28 with TRBJ2-7; perhaps TRBD2 as D (6 bases). The germline V gene encodes CDR1 MDHEN and CDR2 SYDVKM. Deletions cut 4 bases from V and 2 bases from J, with 12 bases between. The CDR3 sequence is 14 residues long.

This clone appeared a single time. The rearrangement joins TRBV6-5 to TRBJ2-7, with 7 bases identical to TRBD1. The trim removed 2 bases at V and 0 bases at J, leaving 4 bases unmatched. The germline CDR1 and CDR2 sequences are MNHEY and SVGAGI. This CDR3 is 15 amino acids long. The CDR3 bases are TGTGCCAGCAGTTACCAGGGACAGATCTCCTACGAGCAGTACTTC. Translation gives CASSYQGQISYEQYF.

The chain has TRBV19 and TRBJ1-2, with TRBD1 matching over 9 bases. CDR1 and CDR2 from the germline V gene are LNHDA and SQIVND (reference sequence). The CDR3 runs to 13 residues. Germline trimming cut 6 bases from V and 6 bases from J; bases unmatched to any gene: 5. DNA of the CDR3: TGTGCCAGTAGAAAACAGGGGGCGGATGGCTACACCTTC. Its translation is CASRKQGADGYTF.

The J gene is TRBJ1-2, the V gene TRBV9, with TRBD1 as a possible D gene (5 bases). Germline V lookup: CDR1 SGDLS, CDR2 YYNGEE. This CDR3 spans 14 amino acids. V shed 0 bases and J shed 5 bases, with 11 bases lying between them. CDR3 amino acids: CASSVVDGGYGYTF. In DNA form, the CDR3 reads TGTGCCAGCAGCGTAGTAGACGGGGGGTATGGCTACACCTTC.

For the CDR3, the DNA is TGTGCCAGCAGGGTCCAGGGCTCCAGTGAGACCCAGTACTTC. The encoded protein is CASRVQGSSETQYF. The gene calls are TRBV7-9 and TRBJ2-5, with D possibly matching TRBD1 (5 bases). Germline lookup yields CDR1 SEHNR and CDR2 FQNEAQ (reference sequence). Trimming took 6 bases from V and 5 from J, leaving 16 bases between them. The CDR3 runs to 14 residues.

This chain links TRBV2 with TRBJ2-1; 10 bases fit TRBD2. The germline CDR1 and CDR2 sequences are SNHLY and FYNNEI. The CDR3 totals 16 residues. V was clipped by 6 bases and J by 9 bases; unmatched bases: 14. The CDR3 protein is CASSSSLAGADGEQFF. The CDR3 DNA follows: TGTGCCAGCAGCTCATCCCTAGCGGGGGCCGACGGTGAGCAGTTCTTC.

CDR3 loop: CASSAGQGQETQYF. The CDR3 DNA reads as TGTGCCAGCAGCGCCGGACAAGGTCAAGAGACCCAGTACTTC. This sequence joins TRBV11-3 and TRBJ2-5; a weak D match, TRBD1 (5 bases). There are 14 residues in the CDR3. CDR1 is SGHNT and CDR2 is YENEEA in the germline V gene. Trimming shortened V by 5 bases and J by 2 bases, and 12 bases separated the two germline ends.

This chain links TRBV5-1 with TRBJ2-1, with TRBD1 matching over 10 bases. The CDR3 is 16 residues long. Germline CDR1 reads SGHRS; CDR2 reads YFSETQ. V shed 4 bases and J 2 bases; nucleotides not matched to a gene: 6. The CDR3 DNA follows: TGCGCCAGCAGCCCGGGACAGGGGACCCCCTACAATGAGCAGTTCTTC. Protein: CASSPGQGTPYNEQFF. The complete variable domain, with remaining parts taken from reference TRBV5-1 and TRBJ2-1, reads KAGVTQTPRYLIKTRGQQVTLSCSPISGHRSVSWYQQTPGQGLQFLFEYFSETQRNKGNFPGRFSGRQFSNSRSEMNVSTLELGDSALYLCASSPGQGTPYNEQFFGPGTRLTVL.

The rearrangement uses TRBV16 and TRBJ2-7; 7 bases agree with TRBD1. The CDR3 spans 13 residues. J gave up 3 bases and V 4 bases, and 3 bases lay outside the gene matches. Germline V CDR1 and CDR2: KGHSY, FQNENV. This chain's CDR3 is CASSPGQSYEQYF. The CDR3 DNA is TGTGCCAGCAGCCCGGGACAGAGCTACGAGCAGTACTTC.

The chain recombines TRBV7-3 with TRBJ1-2; D not resolved. The CDR3 covers 14 residues. CDR1 is SGHTA, CDR2 FQGTGA, per germline. V was shortened by 1 base and J by 6 bases, with 12 bases between the two germline ends. The CDR3 sequence: CASSLIPARDGYTF. CDR3 sequence (DNA): TGTGCCAGCAGCTTAATACCAGCGCGAGATGGCTACACCTTC. Full variable domain (remainder filled in from reference TRBV7-3 and TRBJ1-2): GAGVSQTPSNKVTEKGKYVELRCDPISGHTALYWYRQSLGQGPEFLIYFQGTGAADDSGLPNDRFFAVRPEGSVSTLKIQRTERGDSAVYLCASSLIPARDGYTFGSGTRLTVV.